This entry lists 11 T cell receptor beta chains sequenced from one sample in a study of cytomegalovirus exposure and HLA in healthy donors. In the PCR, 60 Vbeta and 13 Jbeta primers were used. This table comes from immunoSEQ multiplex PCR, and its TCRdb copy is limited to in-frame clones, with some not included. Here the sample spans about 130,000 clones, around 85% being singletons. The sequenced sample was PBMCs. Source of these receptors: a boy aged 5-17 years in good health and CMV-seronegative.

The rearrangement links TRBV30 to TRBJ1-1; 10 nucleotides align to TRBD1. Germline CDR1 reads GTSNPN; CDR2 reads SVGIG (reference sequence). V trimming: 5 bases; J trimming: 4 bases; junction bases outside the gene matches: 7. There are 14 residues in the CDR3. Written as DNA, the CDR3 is TGTGCCTGGGCCCGACAGGGGGCTTTCACTGAAGCTTTCTTT. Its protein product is CAWARQGAFTEAFF.

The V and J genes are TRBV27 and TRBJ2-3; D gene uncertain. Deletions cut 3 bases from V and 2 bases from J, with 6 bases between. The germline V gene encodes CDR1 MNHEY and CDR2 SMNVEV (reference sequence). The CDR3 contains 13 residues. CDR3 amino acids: CASSLQITDTQYF. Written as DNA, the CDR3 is TGTGCCAGCAGTTTGCAGATCACAGATACGCAGTATTTT.

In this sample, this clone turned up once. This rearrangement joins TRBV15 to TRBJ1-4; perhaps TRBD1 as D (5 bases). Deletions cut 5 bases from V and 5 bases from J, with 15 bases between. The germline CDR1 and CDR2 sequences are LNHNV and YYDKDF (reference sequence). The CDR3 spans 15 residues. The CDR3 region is CATSPGRGSNEKLFF. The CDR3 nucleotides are TGTGCCACCAGCCCTGGGAGGGGCTCGAATGAAAAACTGTTTTTT.

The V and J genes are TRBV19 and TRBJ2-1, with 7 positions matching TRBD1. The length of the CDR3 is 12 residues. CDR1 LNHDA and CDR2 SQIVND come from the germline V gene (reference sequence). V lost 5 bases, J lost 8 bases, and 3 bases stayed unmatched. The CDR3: CASSVGGDEQFF. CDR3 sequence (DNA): TGTGCCAGTAGTGTAGGGGGCGATGAGCAGTTCTTC. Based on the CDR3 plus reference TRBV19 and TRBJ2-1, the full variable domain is DGGITQSPKYLFRKEGQNVTLSCEQNLNHDAMYWYRQDPGQGLRLIYYSQIVNDFQKGDIAEGYSVSREKKESFPLTVTSAQKNPTAFYLCASSVGGDEQFFGPGTRLTVL.

The CDR3 protein is CASSLWAGRSGNTIYF. CDR3 bases: TGTGCCAGCAGCTTGTGGGCCGGGAGATCTGGAAACACCATATATTTT. V gene TRBV5-6 combines with J gene TRBJ1-3; D remains ambiguous. Germline V lookup: CDR1 SGHDT, CDR2 YYEEEE. Trimming removed 1 base at V and 1 base at J, with 12 bases between. This CDR3 has 16 amino acids.

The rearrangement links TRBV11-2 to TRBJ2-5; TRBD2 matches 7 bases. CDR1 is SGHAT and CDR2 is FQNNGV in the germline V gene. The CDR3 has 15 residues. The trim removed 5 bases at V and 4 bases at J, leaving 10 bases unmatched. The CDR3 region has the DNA TGTGCCAGCAGCCCCGGACTAGTCGTGGCAGAGACCCAGTACTTC. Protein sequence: CASSPGLVVAETQYF.

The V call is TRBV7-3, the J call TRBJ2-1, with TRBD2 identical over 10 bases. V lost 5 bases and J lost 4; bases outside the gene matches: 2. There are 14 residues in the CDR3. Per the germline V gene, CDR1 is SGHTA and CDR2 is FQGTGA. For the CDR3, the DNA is TGTGCCAGCAGCCAGCGGGGGGGGTACAATGAGCAGTTCTTC. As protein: CASSQRGGYNEQFF. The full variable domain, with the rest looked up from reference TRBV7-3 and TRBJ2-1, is GAGVSQTPSNKVTEKGKYVELRCDPISGHTALYWYRQSLGQGPEFLIYFQGTGAADDSGLPNDRFFAVRPEGSVSTLKIQRTERGDSAVYLCASSQRGGYNEQFFGPGTRLTVL.

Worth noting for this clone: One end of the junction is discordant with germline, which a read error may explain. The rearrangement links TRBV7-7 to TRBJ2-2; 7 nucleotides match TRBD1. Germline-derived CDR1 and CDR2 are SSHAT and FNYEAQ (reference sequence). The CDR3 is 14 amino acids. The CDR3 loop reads CASSPTGMAGELFF. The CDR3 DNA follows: TGTGCTAGCAGCCCGACAGGGATGGCCGGGGAGCTGTTTTTT.

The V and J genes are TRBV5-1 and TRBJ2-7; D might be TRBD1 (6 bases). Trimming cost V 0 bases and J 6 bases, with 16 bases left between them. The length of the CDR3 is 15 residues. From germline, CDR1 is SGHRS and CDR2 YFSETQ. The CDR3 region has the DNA TGCGCCAGCAGCTTGGACGGCAGGGGAGTCGCCGAGCAGTACTTC. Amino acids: CASSLDGRGVAEQYF.

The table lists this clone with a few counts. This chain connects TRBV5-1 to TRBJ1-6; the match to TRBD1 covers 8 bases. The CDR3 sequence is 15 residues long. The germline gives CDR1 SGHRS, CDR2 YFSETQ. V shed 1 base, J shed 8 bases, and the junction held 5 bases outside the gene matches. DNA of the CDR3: TGCGCCAGCAGCTTGTTACAGGGGGGCGATTCACCCCTCCACTTT. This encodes CASSLLQGGDSPLHF.

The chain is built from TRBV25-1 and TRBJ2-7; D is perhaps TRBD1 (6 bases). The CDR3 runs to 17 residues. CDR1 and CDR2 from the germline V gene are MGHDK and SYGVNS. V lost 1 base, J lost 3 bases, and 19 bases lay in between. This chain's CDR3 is CASSESPGTRSLYEQYF. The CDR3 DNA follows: TGTGCCAGCAGTGAATCCCCCGGGACACGGAGCCTCTACGAGCAGTACTTC.